This T cell receptor beta chain is from a study of T cell clonotyping in hematopoietic cell transplantation. Assay used: immunoSEQ multiplex PCR; TCRdb lists only in-frame clones, some missing. The sample holds some 15,000 clones, about four fifths seen once. V was clipped by 5 bases and J by 3 bases, with 10 bases between them. The CDR3 runs to 14 residues. CDR1 is LGHNA, CDR2 YNFKEQ, per germline. With respect to this clone: Its antigen is not identified.

Overall study results and limits: Without cell sorting, CD4 versus CD8 contributions remain unresolved. Broader posttransplant TCR repertoire diversity was predicted by graft donor and pretransplant recipient Inverse Simpson Index values.

The chain uses TRBV4-2 and TRBJ2-2, with D tentatively TRBD1 (5 bases). This TCR derives from a female patient between 35 and 55 years old who had an allogeneic stem cell transplant from a related donor, so T cells may come from the graft donor. Some clones in this sample may be carry-over from other donors' samples. The material sequenced was PBMCs, taken 100 days after allogeneic stem cell transplant. This chain's CDR3 is CASSITGYTGELFF. DNA for the CDR3: TGTGCCAGCAGCATCACAGGATACACCGGGGAGCTGTTTTTT.